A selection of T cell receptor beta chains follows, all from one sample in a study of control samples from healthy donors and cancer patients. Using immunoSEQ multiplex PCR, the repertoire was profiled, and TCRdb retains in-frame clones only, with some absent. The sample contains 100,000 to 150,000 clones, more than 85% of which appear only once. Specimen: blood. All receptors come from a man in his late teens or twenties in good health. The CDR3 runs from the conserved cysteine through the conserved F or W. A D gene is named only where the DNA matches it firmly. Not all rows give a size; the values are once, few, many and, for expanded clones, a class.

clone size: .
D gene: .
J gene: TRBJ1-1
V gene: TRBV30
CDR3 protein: CAWGLGGTEAFF
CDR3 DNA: TGTGCCTGGGGACTGGGGGGAACTGAAGCTTTCTTT

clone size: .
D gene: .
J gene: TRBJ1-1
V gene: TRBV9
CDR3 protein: CASSVQGNTEAFF
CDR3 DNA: TGTGCCAGCAGCGTACAGGGGAACACTGAAGCTTTCTTT

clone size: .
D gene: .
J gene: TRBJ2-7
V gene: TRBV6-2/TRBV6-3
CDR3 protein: CASSFLAYEQYF
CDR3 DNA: TGTGCCAGCAGTTTCCTAGCGTACGAGCAGTACTTC

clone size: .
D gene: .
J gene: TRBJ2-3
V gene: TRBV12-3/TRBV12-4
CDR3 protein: CASSLTGYTQYF
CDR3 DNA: TGTGCCAGCAGTTTAACAGGGTATACGCAGTATTTT

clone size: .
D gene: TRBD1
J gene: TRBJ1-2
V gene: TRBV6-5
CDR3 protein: CASSYSQGVGGYTF
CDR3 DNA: TGTGCCAGCAGTTACAGTCAGGGGGTCGGTGGCTACACCTTC

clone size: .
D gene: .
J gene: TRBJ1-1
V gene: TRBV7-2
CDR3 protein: CASSLRGMSGTEAFF
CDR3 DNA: TGTGCCAGCAGCTTGCGGGGGATGAGCGGCACTGAAGCTTTCTTT

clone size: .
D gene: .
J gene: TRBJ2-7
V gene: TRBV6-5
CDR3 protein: CASSSRELRQYF
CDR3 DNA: TGTGCCAGCAGTTCCCGGGAGCTACGGCAGTACTTC

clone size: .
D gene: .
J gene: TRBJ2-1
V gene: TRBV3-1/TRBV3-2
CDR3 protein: CASSPTPTYNEQFF
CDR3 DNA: TGTGCCAGCAGCCCGACTCCTACCTACAATGAGCAGTTCTTC

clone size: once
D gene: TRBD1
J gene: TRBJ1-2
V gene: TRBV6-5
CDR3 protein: CASSYYSGGYGYTF
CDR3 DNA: TGTGCCAGCAGTTACTATTCAGGGGGTTATGGCTACACCTTC

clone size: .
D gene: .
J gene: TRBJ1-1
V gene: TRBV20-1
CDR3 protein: CSASLTGQAFF
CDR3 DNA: TGCAGTGCTAGCCTTACAGGGCAGGCTTTCTTT

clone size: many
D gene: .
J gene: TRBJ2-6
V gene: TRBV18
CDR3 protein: CASSPTRRQVAGANVLTF
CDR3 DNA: TGTGCCAGCTCACCTACAAGGCGGCAAGTCGCTGGGGCCAACGTCCTGACTTTC

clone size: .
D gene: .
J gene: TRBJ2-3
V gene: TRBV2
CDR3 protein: CASTYGTDTQYF
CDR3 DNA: TGTGCCAGCACGTACGGCACAGATACGCAGTATTTT

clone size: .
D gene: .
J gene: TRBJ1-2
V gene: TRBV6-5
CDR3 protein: CASSLGGIGGYTF
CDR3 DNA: TGTGCCAGCAGCCTAGGGGGTATAGGTGGCTACACCTTC

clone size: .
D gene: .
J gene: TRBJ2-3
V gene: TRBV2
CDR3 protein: CASILEGTDTQYF
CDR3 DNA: TGTGCCAGCATTCTTGAGGGCACAGATACGCAGTATTTT

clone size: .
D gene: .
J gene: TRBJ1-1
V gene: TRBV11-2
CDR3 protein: CASSALGVNTEAFF
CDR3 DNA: TGTGCCAGCAGCGCGCTGGGGGTGAACACTGAAGCTTTCTTT

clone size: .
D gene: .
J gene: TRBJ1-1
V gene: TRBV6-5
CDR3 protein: CASSYLGDLGDTEAFF
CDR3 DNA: TGTGCCAGCAGTTACCTGGGGGACCTCGGGGACACTGAAGCTTTCTTT

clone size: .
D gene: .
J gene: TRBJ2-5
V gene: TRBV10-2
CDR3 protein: CASREGGGETQYF
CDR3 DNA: TGCGCCAGCCGCGAGGGGGGAGGAGAGACCCAGTACTTC

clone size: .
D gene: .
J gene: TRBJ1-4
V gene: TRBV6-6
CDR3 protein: CASSSFSGSVFF
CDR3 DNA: TGTGCCAGCAGCTCTTTCAGCGGATCAGTGTTTTTT

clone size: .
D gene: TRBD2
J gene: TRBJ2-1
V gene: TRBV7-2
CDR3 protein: CASSWKAGAGDEQFF
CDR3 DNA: TGTGCCAGCAGCTGGAAAGCGGGGGCGGGGGATGAGCAGTTCTTC

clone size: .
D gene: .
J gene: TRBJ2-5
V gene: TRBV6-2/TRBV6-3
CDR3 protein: CASSYRNQETQYF
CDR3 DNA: TGTGCCAGCAGTTACAGGAACCAAGAGACCCAGTACTTC

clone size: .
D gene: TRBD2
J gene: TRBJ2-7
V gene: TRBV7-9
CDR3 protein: CASSSTSFPSGGPAEQYF
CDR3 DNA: TGTGCCAGCAGCTCGACATCGTTCCCTAGCGGGGGCCCTGCCGAGCAGTACTTC

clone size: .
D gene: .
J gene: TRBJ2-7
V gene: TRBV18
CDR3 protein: CASSDRGPSYEQYF
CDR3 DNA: TGTGCCAGCTCCGACAGAGGACCTTCCTACGAGCAGTACTTC

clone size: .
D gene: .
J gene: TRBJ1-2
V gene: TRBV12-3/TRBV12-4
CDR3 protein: CASSLGRIYGYTF
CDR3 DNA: TGTGCCAGCAGTTTGGGACGGATTTATGGCTACACCTTC

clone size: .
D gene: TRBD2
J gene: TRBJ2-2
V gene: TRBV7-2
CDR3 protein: CASSGARDYILTGELFF
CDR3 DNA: TGTGCCAGCAGCGGAGCCCGGGACTATATCCTCACCGGGGAGCTGTTTTTT